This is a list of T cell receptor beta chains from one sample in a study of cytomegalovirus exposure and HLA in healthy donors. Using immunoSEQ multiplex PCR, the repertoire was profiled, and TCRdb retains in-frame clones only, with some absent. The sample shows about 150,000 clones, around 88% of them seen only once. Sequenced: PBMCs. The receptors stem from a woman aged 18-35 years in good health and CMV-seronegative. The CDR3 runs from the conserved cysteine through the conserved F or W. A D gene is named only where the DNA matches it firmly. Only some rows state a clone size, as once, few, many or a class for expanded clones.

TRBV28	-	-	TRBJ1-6	CASSSAGGPLHF	TGTGCCAGCAGTTCCGCAGGAGGGCCCCTCCACTTT
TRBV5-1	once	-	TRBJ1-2	CASSLGTANYGYTF	TGCGCCAGCAGCTTGGGGACAGCTAACTATGGCTACACCTTC
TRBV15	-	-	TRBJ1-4	CATSRAGDLYEKLFF	TGTGCCACCAGCAGAGCCGGGGACTTATATGAAAAACTGTTTTTT
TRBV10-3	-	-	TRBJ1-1	CAISDITGMGTEAFF	TGTGCCATCAGTGATATTACAGGTATGGGCACTGAAGCTTTCTTT
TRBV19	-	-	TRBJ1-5	CASSTKTSTYSNQPQHF	TGTGCCAGTAGTACTAAGACAAGCACCTATAGCAATCAGCCCCAGCATTTT
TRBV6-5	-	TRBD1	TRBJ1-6	CASRLGQGSSPLHF	TGTGCCAGCAGGTTGGGACAGGGGAGTTCACCCCTCCACTTT
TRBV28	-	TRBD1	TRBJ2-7	CASSLTGQSYEQYF	TGTGCCAGCAGTTTAACGGGACAGAGTTACGAGCAGTACTTC
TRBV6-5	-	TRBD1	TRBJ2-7	CASSPVDRDSEQYF	TGTGCCAGCAGTCCGGTGGACAGGGATAGCGAGCAGTACTTC
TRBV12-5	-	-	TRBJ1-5	CASGFRGGDDQPQHF	TGTGCTAGTGGTTTTCGGGGGGGTGATGATCAGCCCCAGCATTTT
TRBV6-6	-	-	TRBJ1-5	CASSYSQGKSNQPQHF	TGTGCCAGCAGTTACTCACAGGGAAAGAGCAATCAGCCCCAGCATTTT
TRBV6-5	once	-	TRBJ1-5	CASSYDRGQPQHF	TGTGCCAGCAGTTACGATCGGGGTCAGCCCCAGCATTTT
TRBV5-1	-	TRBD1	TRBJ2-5	CASSSYRGYQETQYF	TGCGCCAGCAGCTCCTACAGGGGATACCAAGAGACCCAGTACTTC
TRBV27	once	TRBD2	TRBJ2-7	CASSSGVHYEQYF	TGTGCCAGCAGTAGCGGGGTTCACTACGAGCAGTACTTC